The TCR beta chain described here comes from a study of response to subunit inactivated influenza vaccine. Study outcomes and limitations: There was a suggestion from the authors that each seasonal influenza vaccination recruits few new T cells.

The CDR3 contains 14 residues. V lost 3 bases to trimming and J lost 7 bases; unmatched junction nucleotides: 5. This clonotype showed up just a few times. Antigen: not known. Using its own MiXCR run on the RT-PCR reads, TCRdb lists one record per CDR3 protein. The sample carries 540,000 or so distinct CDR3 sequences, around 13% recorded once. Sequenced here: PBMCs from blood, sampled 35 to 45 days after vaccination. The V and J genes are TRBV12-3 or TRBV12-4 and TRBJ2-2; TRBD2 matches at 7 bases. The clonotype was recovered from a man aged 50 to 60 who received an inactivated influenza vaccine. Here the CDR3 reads CASSFPGRDGELFF. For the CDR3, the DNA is TGTGCCAGCAGTTTTCCAGGGAGGGACGGGGAGCTGTTTTTT.